This T cell receptor (beta chain) came from a study of blood T cell repertoires in COVID-19. On the study more broadly: The United States, Italy and Spain supplied acute and convalescent COVID-19 samples.

V lost 8 bases and J lost 3, with 16 bases in between. The length of the CDR3 is 14 residues. Germline values: CDR1 SNHLY, CDR2 FYNNEI. Original data processing: From reference gene primer amplification, estimates of nucleated cell counts were derived. TCRdb's copy holds only in-frame clones and misses some; the assay was immunoSEQ multiplex PCR. V and J calls and clone size are given by that table; D and trimming were obtained from the DNA. The sample gives 140,000 to 150,000 clones, about 80% of which show up once; around 3.4% is in the top ten. Sequenced material: peripheral blood. The chain joins TRBV2 to TRBJ2-5; perhaps TRBD1 as D (6 bases). This clonotype originated in a man between 65 and 85 years old who had recovered from COVID-19. The CDR3 spells CASFEGEMEETQYF. Here the CDR3 DNA reads TGTGCCAGCTTTGAGGGGGAGATGGAAGAGACCCAGTACTTC.